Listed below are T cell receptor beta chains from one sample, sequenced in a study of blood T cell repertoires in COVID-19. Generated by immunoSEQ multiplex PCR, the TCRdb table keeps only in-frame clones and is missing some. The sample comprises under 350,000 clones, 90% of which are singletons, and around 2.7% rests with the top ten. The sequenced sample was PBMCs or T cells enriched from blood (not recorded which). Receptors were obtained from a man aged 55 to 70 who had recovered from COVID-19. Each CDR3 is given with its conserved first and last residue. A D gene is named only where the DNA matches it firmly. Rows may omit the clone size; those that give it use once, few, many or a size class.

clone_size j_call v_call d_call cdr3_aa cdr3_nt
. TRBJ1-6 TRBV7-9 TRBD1 CASSSYAGTGDSPLHF TGTGCCAGCAGCTCATACGCCGGGACAGGCGATTCACCCCTCCACTTT
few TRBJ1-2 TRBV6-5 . CASSRRDTGYGYTF TGTGCCAGCAGCCGTCGGGACACCGGCTATGGCTACACCTTC
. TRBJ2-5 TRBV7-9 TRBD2 CASSLAAGRGETQYF TGTGCCAGCAGCTTAGCCGCGGGGAGGGGAGAGACCCAGTACTTC
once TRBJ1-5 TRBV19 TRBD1 CASSPWGQHNSNQPQHF TGTGCCAGTAGTCCGTGGGGACAGCACAATAGCAATCAGCCCCAGCATTTT
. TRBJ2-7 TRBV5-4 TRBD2 CASSLALANEQYF TGTGCCAGCAGCTTGGCACTAGCGAACGAGCAGTACTTC
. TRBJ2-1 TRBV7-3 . CASSLAAAVNEQFF TGTGCCAGCAGCTTAGCGGCAGCAGTAAATGAGCAGTTCTTC
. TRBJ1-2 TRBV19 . CASSIVQAATYGYTF TGTGCCAGTAGTATAGTGCAGGCCGCCACCTATGGCTACACCTTC
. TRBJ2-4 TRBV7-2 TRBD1 CASRRLGQGTYIQYF TGTGCCAGCAGGCGTCTGGGACAGGGCACGTACATTCAGTACTTC
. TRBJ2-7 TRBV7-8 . CASSLTQGLFYEQYF TGTGCCAGCAGCTTAACCCAGGGGTTATTCTACGAGCAGTACTTC
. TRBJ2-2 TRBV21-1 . CAGTSRARAGELFF TGTGCCGGTACTAGCAGGGCCCGCGCCGGGGAGCTGTTTTTT
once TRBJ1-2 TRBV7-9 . CASGNYGYTF TGTGCCAGCGGCAACTATGGCTACACCTTC
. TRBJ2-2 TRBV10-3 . CAISPGSNTGELFF TGTGCCATCTCTCCCGGTTCCAACACCGGGGAGCTGTTTTTT
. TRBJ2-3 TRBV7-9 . CASSSTTGSDTQYF TGTGCCAGCAGCTCAACAACAGGTTCAGATACGCAGTATTTT
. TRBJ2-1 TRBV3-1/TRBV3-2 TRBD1 CASSQEVGRQGARNEQFF TGTGCCAGCAGCCAAGAGGTAGGACGACAGGGGGCGCGCAATGAGCAGTTCTTC
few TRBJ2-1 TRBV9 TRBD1 CASSVAMTGEYNEQFF TGTGCCAGCAGCGTAGCTATGACAGGGGAATACAATGAGCAGTTCTTC
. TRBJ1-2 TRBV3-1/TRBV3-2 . CASSLTGYGYTF TGTGCCAGCAGCCTGACAGGATATGGCTACACCTTC
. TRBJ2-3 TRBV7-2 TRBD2 CASSLAGLAGKDTQYF TGTGCCAGCAGCTTAGCGGGACTAGCGGGAAAAGATACGCAGTATTTT
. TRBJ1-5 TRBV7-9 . CASSFGQPDQPQHF TGTGCCAGCAGCTTTGGGCAGCCGGATCAGCCCCAGCATTTT
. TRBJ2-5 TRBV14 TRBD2 CASSQDFGTSGRIQYF TGTGCCAGCAGCCAAGATTTTGGGACTAGCGGGAGAATCCAGTACTTC
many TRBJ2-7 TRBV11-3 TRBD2 CASSPTSGYYEQYF TGTGCCAGCAGCCCGACTAGCGGATACTACGAGCAGTACTTC
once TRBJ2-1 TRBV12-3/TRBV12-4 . CASSWGLNRQFF TGTGCCAGCAGTTGGGGCCTTAACCGGCAGTTCTTC
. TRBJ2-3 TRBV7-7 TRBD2 CASSLSPNVMGVAGSTDTQYF TGTGCTAGCAGCTTATCTCCAAACGTTATGGGGGTAGCGGGGAGTACAGATACGCAGTATTTT
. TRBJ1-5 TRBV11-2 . CASSLVGGNQPQHF TGTGCCAGCAGCTTAGTCGGTGGCAATCAGCCCCAGCATTTT
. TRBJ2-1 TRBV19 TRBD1 CASSTGQGLSGNEQFF TGTGCCAGTAGTACGGGACAGGGGTTATCGGGCAATGAGCAGTTCTTC
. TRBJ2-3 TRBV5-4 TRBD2 CASSWRVLAGVTDTQYF TGTGCCAGCAGCTGGCGGGTCCTAGCGGGGGTGACAGATACGCAGTATTTT
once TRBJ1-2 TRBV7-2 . CASSLVGVDGYTF TGTGCCAGCAGCTTAGTCGGGGTCGATGGCTACACCTTC
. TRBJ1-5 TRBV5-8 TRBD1 CASSSGTGGLNQPQHF TGTGCCAGCAGCTCGGGGACAGGTGGACTCAATCAGCCCCAGCATTTT
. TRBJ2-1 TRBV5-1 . CASSLVAEGYNEQFF TGCGCCAGCAGCTTGGTTGCGGAGGGGTACAATGAGCAGTTCTTC
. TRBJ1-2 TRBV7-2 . CASSLNQGTNYGYTF TGTGCCAGCAGCCTAAACCAGGGGACTAACTATGGCTACACCTTC
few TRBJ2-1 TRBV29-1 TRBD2 CSAVPSGRGEQFF TGCAGCGCTGTCCCTAGCGGGAGGGGTGAGCAGTTCTTC
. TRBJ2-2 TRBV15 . CATSSLLGVSRVGELFF TGTGCCACCAGCAGTCTTCTGGGAGTCTCCCGGGTCGGGGAGCTGTTTTTT
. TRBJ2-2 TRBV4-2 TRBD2 CASSQYLTSGGNTGELFF TGTGCCAGCAGCCAATACCTGACTAGCGGGGGGAACACCGGGGAGCTGTTTTTT
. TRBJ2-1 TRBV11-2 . CASSLRDFGNEQFF TGTGCCAGCAGCTTACGGGACTTTGGCAATGAGCAGTTCTTC
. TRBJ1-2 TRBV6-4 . CASSDSTGYGYTF TGTGCCAGCAGTGACTCGACAGGCTATGGCTACACCTTC
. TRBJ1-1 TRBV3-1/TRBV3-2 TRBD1 CASSPTGETEAFF TGTGCCAGCAGCCCGACAGGGGAAACTGAAGCTTTCTTT
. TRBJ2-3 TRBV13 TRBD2 CASSPRGLAGVVSTDTQYF TGTGCCAGCAGCCCCAGGGGACTAGCGGGGGTGGTTTCCACAGATACGCAGTATTTT
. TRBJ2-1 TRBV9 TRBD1 CASRGQPSDEQFF TGTGCCAGCAGGGGACAGCCCAGTGATGAGCAGTTCTTC
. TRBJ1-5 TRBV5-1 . CASYLVRENQPQHF TGCGCCAGCTACCTGGTGAGGGAGAATCAGCCCCAGCATTTT
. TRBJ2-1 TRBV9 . CASSVGWAANEQFF TGTGCCAGCAGCGTAGGTTGGGCAGCCAATGAGCAGTTCTTC
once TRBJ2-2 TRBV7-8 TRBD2 CASSLVAGDTGELFF TGTGCCAGCAGCTTAGTAGCGGGGGACACCGGGGAGCTGTTTTTT
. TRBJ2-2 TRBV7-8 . CASSPEETVWELFF TGTGCCAGCAGCCCAGAAGAGACAGTCTGGGAGCTGTTTTTT
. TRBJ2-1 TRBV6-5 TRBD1 CASNRGYEQFF TGTGCCAGCAACAGGGGTTATGAGCAGTTCTTC
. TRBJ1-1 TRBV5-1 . CASSLVGAMNTEAFF TGCGCCAGCAGCTTGGTTGGAGCCATGAACACTGAAGCTTTCTTT